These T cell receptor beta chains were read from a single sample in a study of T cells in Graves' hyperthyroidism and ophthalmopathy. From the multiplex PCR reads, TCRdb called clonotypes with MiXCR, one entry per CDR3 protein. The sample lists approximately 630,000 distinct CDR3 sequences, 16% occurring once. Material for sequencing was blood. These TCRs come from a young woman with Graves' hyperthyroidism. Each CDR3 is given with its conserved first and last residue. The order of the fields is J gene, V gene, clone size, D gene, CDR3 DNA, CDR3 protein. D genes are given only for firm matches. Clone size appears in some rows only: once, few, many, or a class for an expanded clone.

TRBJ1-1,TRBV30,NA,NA,TGTGCCTGGAGTTTTCACCTGAACACTGAAGCTTTCTTT,CAWSFHLNTEAFF
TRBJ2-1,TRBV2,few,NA,TGTGCCAGCAGTGCGGGGTGGTATGAGCAGTTCTTC,CASSAGWYEQFF
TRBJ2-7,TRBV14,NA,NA,TGTGCCAGCAGCCAAGGGTGGGCTAGCATGTCCTACGAGCAGTACTTC,CASSQGWASMSYEQYF
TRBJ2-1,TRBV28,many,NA,TGTGCCAGCAGTTTATACTTCCCCCGGAAGAATGAGCAGTTCTTC,CASSLYFPRKNEQFF
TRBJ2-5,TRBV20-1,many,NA,TGCAGTGCTCTTTTTAACGCACCGTACCAAGAGACCCAGTACTTC,CSALFNAPYQETQYF
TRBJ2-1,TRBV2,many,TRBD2,TGTGCCAGCAGTTCAGGACTAGCGGGAGGTTACAATGAGCAGTTCTTC,CASSSGLAGGYNEQFF
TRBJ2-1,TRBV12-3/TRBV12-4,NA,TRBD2,TGTGCCAGCAGTTTGGGTCCACACAAATCGGGGGGAAATGGAGGTAGTGAGCAGTTCTTC,CASSLGPHKSGGNGGSEQFF
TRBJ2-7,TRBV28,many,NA,TGTGCCAGCAGTTTAGGGATTTTCTACGAGCAGTACTTC,CASSLGIFYEQYF
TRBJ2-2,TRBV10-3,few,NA,TGTGCCATTGGGAATCGACTAGTTTCTACCGGGGAGCTGTTTTTT,CAIGNRLVSTGELFF
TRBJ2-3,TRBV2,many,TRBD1,TGTGCCGGGACAGTCATAACAGATACGCAGTATTTT,CAGTVITDTQYF
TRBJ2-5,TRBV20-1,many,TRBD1,TGCAGTGCTTTCCCCCCGAGGGGGCGAGAGACCCAGTACTTC,CSAFPPRGRETQYF
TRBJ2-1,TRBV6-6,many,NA,TGTGCCAGCAGTTACGATTTGCCAAGCTCCTACAATGAGCAGTTCTTC,CASSYDLPSSYNEQFF
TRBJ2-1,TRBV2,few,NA,TGTGCCAGCAGTGTACTAGCTTTAAATGAGCAGTTCTTC,CASSVLALNEQFF
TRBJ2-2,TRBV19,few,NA,TGTGCCAGTAGCTTCCGCAGGGGAGGGACCGGGGAGCTGTTTTTT,CASSFRRGGTGELFF
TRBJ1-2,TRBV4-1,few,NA,TGCGCCAGCAGCCCCGTCGGAGGAGGGAGGAGCTATGGCTACACCTTC,CASSPVGGGRSYGYTF
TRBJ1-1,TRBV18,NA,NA,TGTGCCAGCTTGGCCGCAGGGAACATGAACACTGAAGCTTTCTTT,CASLAAGNMNTEAFF
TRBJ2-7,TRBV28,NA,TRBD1,TGTGCCAGCAGTCCGGGGACAGAATTCGGTCAGCAGTACTTC,CASSPGTEFGQQYF
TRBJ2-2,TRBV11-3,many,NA,TGTGCCAGCAGCTTAACTCCCTTGGGAACCGGGGAGCTGTTTTTT,CASSLTPLGTGELFF
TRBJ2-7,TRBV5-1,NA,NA,TGCGCCAGCAGTGCTCAGGGGGGCTACGAGCAGTACTTC,CASSAQGGYEQYF
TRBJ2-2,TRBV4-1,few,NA,TGCGCCAGCAGCCAAGTCGTCTCCAGGGTGAACACCGGGGAGCTGTTTTTT,CASSQVVSRVNTGELFF
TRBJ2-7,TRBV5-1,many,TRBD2,TGCGCCAGCAGCGCCCTTAGCGGGAGGGCCTACGAGCAGTACTTC,CASSALSGRAYEQYF
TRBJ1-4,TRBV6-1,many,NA,TGTGCCAGCAGTGGGCAGCTTAATGAAAAACTGTTTTTT,CASSGQLNEKLFF
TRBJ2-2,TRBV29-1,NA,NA,TGCAGCGTTGTAGCCCATCACCCCACTGCGAACACCGGGGAGCTGTTTTTT,CSVVAHHPTANTGELFF
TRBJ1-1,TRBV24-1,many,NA,TGTGCCACCAGTTATGCGGGGACTGAAGCTTTCTTT,CATSYAGTEAFF
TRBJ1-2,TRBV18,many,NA,TGTGCCAGCTCACTGGGACGGATCTATGGCTACACCTTC,CASSLGRIYGYTF
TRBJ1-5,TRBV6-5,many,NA,TGTGCCAGCAGTTACAGTCCTGTGAGTAGCAATCAGCCCCAGCATTTT,CASSYSPVSSNQPQHF
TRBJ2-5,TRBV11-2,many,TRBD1,TGTGCCAGCAGCATCATCCGGGACAGGGATGGCGAGACCCAGTACTTC,CASSIIRDRDGETQYF
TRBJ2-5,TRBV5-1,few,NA,TGCGCCAGCAGCCCCGACGGAGCAGAGACCCAGTACTTC,CASSPDGAETQYF
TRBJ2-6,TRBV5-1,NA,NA,TGCGCCAGCAGCTTCCAATCCGGGGCCAACGTCCTGACTTTC,CASSFQSGANVLTF
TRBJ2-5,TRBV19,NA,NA,TGTGCCAGTAGCCACAGGGTCGGAGAGACCCAGTACTTC,CASSHRVGETQYF
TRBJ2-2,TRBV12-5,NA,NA,TGTGCTAGTGGTTTGTCAGGGACTGGCGGGGAGCTGTTTTTT,CASGLSGTGGELFF